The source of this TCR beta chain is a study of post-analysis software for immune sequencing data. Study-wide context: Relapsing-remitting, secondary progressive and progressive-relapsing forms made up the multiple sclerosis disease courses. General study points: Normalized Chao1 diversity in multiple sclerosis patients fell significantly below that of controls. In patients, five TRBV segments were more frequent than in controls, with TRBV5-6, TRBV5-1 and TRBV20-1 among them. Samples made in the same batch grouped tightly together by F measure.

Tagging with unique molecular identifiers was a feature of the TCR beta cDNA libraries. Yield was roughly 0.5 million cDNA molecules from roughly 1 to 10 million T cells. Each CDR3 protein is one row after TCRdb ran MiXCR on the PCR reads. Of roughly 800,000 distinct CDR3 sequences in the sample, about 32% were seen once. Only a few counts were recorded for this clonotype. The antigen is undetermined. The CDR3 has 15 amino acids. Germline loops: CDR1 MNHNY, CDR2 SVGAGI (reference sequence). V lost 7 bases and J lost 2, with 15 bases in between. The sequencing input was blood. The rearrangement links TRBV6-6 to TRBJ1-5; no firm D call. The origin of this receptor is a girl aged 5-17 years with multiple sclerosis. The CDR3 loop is CASILSGGRNQPQHF. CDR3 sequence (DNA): TGTGCCAGCATCCTCTCGGGCGGTCGCAATCAGCCCCAGCATTTT.